This TCR beta chain was profiled in a study of T cells after yellow fever vaccination. With respect to this clonotype: As yet, its antigen is unknown.

Germline V gives CDR1 LGHNA, CDR2 YSLEER. V lost 4 bases and J lost 0, with 11 bases in between. CDR3 length: 15 amino acids. Template-switching 5'RACE yielded the TCR cDNA; a universal primer site and UMIs were added in the process. TCRdb recomputed calls from the 5' RACE reads with MiXCR, one row per CDR3 protein. The sample has just under 600,000 distinct CDR3 sequences, roughly 14% seen once; the top ten hold 11% to 15%. Study-wide results and caveats: Most clones from primary vaccination were detected again post-booster (about 95% CD4, 88% CD8).

The source material was PBMCs, sampled on the day of the yellow fever booster vaccination. This clonotype was sampled from a man aged 25-40 years who received the YFV17D yellow fever vaccine. The chain has TRBV4-3 and TRBJ2-3; no firm D call. DNA of the CDR3: TGCGCCAGCAGCCCCCGAAAGTCCAGCACAGATACGCAGTATTTT. Translation: CASSPRKSSTDTQYF.